The subject of this entry is one T cell receptor (beta chain). The CDR3 is made up of 15 amino acids. The germline V and J ends were trimmed by 3 bases and 2 bases, with 13 bases remaining between them. CDR1 and CDR2 from the germline V gene are SSHAT and FNYEAQ (reference sequence). This sample was included in a study of blood T cell repertoires in COVID-19. The assay was immunoSEQ multiplex PCR, and TCRdb's table has in-frame clones only and misses some. The sample consists of around 94,000 clones, approximately 84% of them appearing once. This TCR came from a man between 35 and 55 years old with active or convalescent COVID-19. Sequencing input: peripheral blood. The chain uses TRBV7-7 and TRBJ2-5; TRBD2 might be the D (5 bases). The CDR3 nucleotides are TGTGCCAGCAGCTTGGAGAGGGCCTCACAAGAGACCCAGTACTTC. Residues: CASSLERASQETQYF.